This TCR beta chain is from a study of CD8+ T cells in alopecia areata. At the level of the study: Tofacitinib lasted 6 to 18 months, then 6 months off drug. Whole-study results and caveats: While tofacitinib was given, many expanded lesional clones persisted in scalp and blood. Higher clonality than in normal scalp was seen in lesional scalp, especially alopecia totalis/universalis. Under tofacitinib, fewer expanded CD8+ clones appeared among the top 100 scalp clones.

Notes on this clone: Its antigen is unidentified.

V gave up 5 bases and J gave up 5 bases; unmatched junction bases: 9. The CDR3 runs 14 residues. In germline, CDR1 is SGHVS, CDR2 FNYEAQ. Sequencing used cDNA as its template, made by extracting RNA and reverse transcribing it. TCRdb's copy holds only in-frame clones and misses some; the assay was immunoSEQ multiplex PCR. This repertoire shows roughly 220,000 clones, roughly two fifths found once; its top ten account for 0.48%. Treatment described: oral pan-JAK inhibitor, 5-10 mg twice daily. The source material was CD4+ T cells sorted from blood, sampled at approximately week 30, from a patient treated with tofacitinib. This TCR was recovered from a human donor with alopecia areata. This chain connects TRBV7-6 to TRBJ2-7; 7 bases map to TRBD1. The CDR3 region is CASSPDGTVHEQYF. The DNA for the CDR3 is TGTGCCAGCAGCCCCGACGGGACAGTCCACGAGCAGTACTTC.